These T cell receptor beta chains were read from a single sample in a study of cytomegalovirus exposure and HLA in healthy donors. Method: immunoSEQ multiplex PCR; TCRdb's copy keeps in-frame clones and lacks some. This table holds tens of thousands of clones. Sequenced input: PBMCs. The receptors were gathered from a man aged 45-60 years in good health and CMV-seropositive. CDR3s include the opening cysteine and the closing phenylalanine or tryptophan. A D gene is named only where the DNA matches it firmly.

14	TRBJ1-2	TRBV7-9	.	TGTGCCAGCAGCTTAGAGGACAGAGAGATGGGCTACACCTTC	CASSLEDREMGYTF
15	TRBJ2-2	TRBV5-8	.	TGTGCCAGCAGCTTGGTCGCAGCGAACACCGGGGAGCTGTTTTTT	CASSLVAANTGELFF
13	TRBJ1-5	TRBV7-9	.	TGTGCCAGCAGCTCCGGGGTTAATCAGCCCCAGCATTTT	CASSSGVNQPQHF
14	TRBJ2-1	TRBV30	.	TGTGCCTTTCCCAGGGGAGGGAGGGTAAATGAGCAGTTCTTC	CAFPRGGRVNEQFF
13	TRBJ2-7	TRBV6-5	TRBD1	TGTGCCAGCAGCCGTGGACAGGGAGGCGAGCAGTACTTC	CASSRGQGGEQYF
17	TRBJ2-6	TRBV9	.	TGTGCCAGCAGCGTAGTCGGGTACTTCTCTGGGGCCAACGTCCTGACTTTC	CASSVVGYFSGANVLTF
15	TRBJ2-7	TRBV18	.	TGTGCCAGCTCGCGAACAGGGTTTCGCTCCTACGAGCAGTACTTC	CASSRTGFRSYEQYF
15	TRBJ1-5	TRBV5-5	.	TGTGCCAGCAGCTTAATGGCGGTAAACAATCAGCCCCAGCATTTT	CASSLMAVNNQPQHF
15	TRBJ2-5	TRBV4-3	.	TGCGCCAGCAGCCAAGAGTATGGCAGGGGAGAGACCCAGTACTTC	CASSQEYGRGETQYF
16	TRBJ2-2	TRBV13	.	TGTGCCAGCAGCTTAGGCCGGCAGGGAGGAGCCGGGGAGCTGTTTTTT	CASSLGRQGGAGELFF
13	TRBJ1-4	TRBV13	.	TGTGCCAGCAGCCCGGGATCTAATGAAAAACTGTTTTTT	CASSPGSNEKLFF
15	TRBJ1-4	TRBV5-1	TRBD1	TGCGCCAGCAGCTCGACCGGGACAGGGGGGGAAAAACTGTTTTTT	CASSSTGTGGEKLFF
13	TRBJ1-1	TRBV11-2	.	TGTGCCAGCAGCGCGCAGGGTGACACTGAAGCTTTCTTT	CASSAQGDTEAFF
13	TRBJ1-5	TRBV6-5	.	TGTGCCAGCAGCCTCACCTTTGGTAGGCCCCAGCATTTT	CASSLTFGRPQHF
16	TRBJ2-7	TRBV1	.	TGCACCAGCAGCCAAGAAGGAGGTCGGGAGAGGTACGAGCAGTACTTC	CTSSQEGGRERYEQYF
12	TRBJ1-2	TRBV6-5	TRBD1	TGTGCCACCGGGACAGGCCAGGATGGCTACACCTTC	CATGTGQDGYTF
15	TRBJ2-7	TRBV5-4	TRBD2	TGTGCCAGCAGCCCGACTAGCGGGGGAGCCTACGAGCAGTACTTC	CASSPTSGGAYEQYF
12	TRBJ2-1	TRBV30	TRBD2	TGTGCCTGGAGTATAGCGGGAGGGGAGCAGTTCTTC	CAWSIAGGEQFF
16	TRBJ2-1	TRBV4-3	TRBD2	TGCGCCAGCAGCCTGTCACGGACTAGCTCCTACAATGAGCAGTTCTTC	CASSLSRTSSYNEQFF
15	TRBJ2-1	TRBV7-9	TRBD2	TGTGCCAGCAGCCCGACTAGCGGACCCTACAATGAGCAGTTCTTC	CASSPTSGPYNEQFF
14	TRBJ2-1	TRBV7-9	TRBD2	TGTGCCAGCAGCCTACTAGCGGGACACAATGAGCAGTTCTTC	CASSLLAGHNEQFF
16	TRBJ1-2	TRBV6-6	.	TGTGCCAGCAGTAAGACAGTCCTGCCTGGAAACTATGGCTACACCTTC	CASSKTVLPGNYGYTF
19	TRBJ1-4	TRBV12-5	TRBD1	TGTGCTAGTGGTCACGGGACAGCCGTTATTCCTTCCGGGGCTGAAAAACTGTTTTTT	CASGHGTAVIPSGAEKLFF
15	TRBJ1-5	TRBV7-2	.	TGTGCCAGCAGCTTAAGGGGTGGGGGCAATCAGCCCCAGCATTTT	CASSLRGGGNQPQHF
17	TRBJ2-1	TRBV18	.	TGTGCCAGCTCACCACGCGACCCAGGCCCGCTACTCAATGAGCAGTTCTTC	CASSPRDPGPLLNEQFF
15	TRBJ1-1	TRBV6-1	TRBD1	TGTGCCAGCAGATCACAGGGGAATGGAGACACTGAAGCTTTCTTT	CASRSQGNGDTEAFF
16	TRBJ1-4	TRBV6-8	TRBD1	TGTGCCAGCGTAAAGAAGACGGGACAGACTCGGGAAAAACTGTTTTTT	CASVKKTGQTREKLFF
16	TRBJ2-1	TRBV4-3	.	TGCGCCAGCAGCCACCGTCTGCGGGGTTCCTACAATGAGCAGTTCTTC	CASSHRLRGSYNEQFF
15	TRBJ1-2	TRBV10-3	TRBD1	TGTGCCACCTCCATGACAGGGGGCGATAACTATGGCTACACCTTC	CATSMTGGDNYGYTF
15	TRBJ1-6	TRBV6-1	.	TGTGCCAGCATCGGACAACGCTCCTATAATTCACCCCTCCACTTT	CASIGQRSYNSPLHF
14	TRBJ2-5	TRBV7-2	.	TGTGCCAGCAGCCCTAACCGGGGATTGGAGACCCAGTACTTC	CASSPNRGLETQYF
15	TRBJ2-3	TRBV4-1	TRBD2	TGCGCCAGCAGCCCACTAGCGGGAGTGACAGGTACGCAGTATTTT	CASSPLAGVTGTQYF
13	TRBJ2-3	TRBV2	.	TGTGCCAGCAGAGTCGACTACACAGATACGCAGTATTTT	CASRVDYTDTQYF
14	TRBJ2-7	TRBV10-3	TRBD1	TGTGCCACCTATTCCGGGACAGAGACCTACGAGCAGTACTTC	CATYSGTETYEQYF
13	TRBJ2-1	TRBV19	TRBD2	TGTGCCAGTAAGGCGGGAGCCTACAATGAGCAGTTCTTC	CASKAGAYNEQFF
15	TRBJ2-5	TRBV15	.	TGTGCCACCAGCAGAGATAAAGACTTCCAAGAGACCCAGTACTTC	CATSRDKDFQETQYF
17	TRBJ2-1	TRBV4-3	.	TGCGCCAGCAGCCAAGGAACGGGGAGGAGCTCCTACAATGAGCAGTTCTTC	CASSQGTGRSSYNEQFF
17	TRBJ1-5	TRBV5-6	TRBD1	TGTGCCAGCAGCTTGCTAGGACAGGACTTTAGCAATCAGCCCCAGCATTTT	CASSLLGQDFSNQPQHF
13	TRBJ2-1	TRBV30	.	TGTGCCTGGAGTGCCCATTGGGGGGACGAGCAGTTCTTC	CAWSAHWGDEQFF
13	TRBJ2-1	TRBV10-3	.	TGTGCCATCAGTGGGGCGACTAACAATGAGCAGTTCTTC	CAISGATNNEQFF
16	TRBJ2-1	TRBV5-6	TRBD2	TGTGCCAGCAGCCTCGGGGGGAGCGGAGCCTACAATGAGCAGTTCTTC	CASSLGGSGAYNEQFF
15	TRBJ1-5	TRBV27	.	TGTGCCAGCAGTTTAATTGGAGGGCTGAGGCAGCCCCAGCATTTT	CASSLIGGLRQPQHF
13	TRBJ2-7	TRBV2	.	TGTGCCAGCAGTGACGGGAGCTCCTACGAGCAGTACTTC	CASSDGSSYEQYF
15	TRBJ2-7	TRBV6-6	TRBD1	TGTGCCAGCAGTTACTCGACAGGGAGAGCCTACGAGCAGTACTTC	CASSYSTGRAYEQYF
16	TRBJ2-5	TRBV9	TRBD2	TGTGCCAGCAGCGTTAAGATAGCGGGAGGGGAGGAGACCCAGTACTTC	CASSVKIAGGEETQYF
12	TRBJ1-2	TRBV11-3	.	TGTGCCAGCAGCTTAGGTCGCGGGCTCTACACCTTC	CASSLGRGLYTF
13	TRBJ2-7	TRBV5-4	.	TGTGCCAGCAGCTTGCGGGGGGCCCACGAGCAGTACTTC	CASSLRGAHEQYF
13	TRBJ1-4	TRBV7-2	.	TGTGCCAGCAGCCGAGCAACTAATGAAAAACTGTTTTTT	CASSRATNEKLFF